This TCR beta chain derives from a study of cytomegalovirus exposure and HLA in healthy donors. Study context: The approximately 130 validation repertoires were reported in a later analysis to have been generated on the same platform as the approximately 700 first-cohort repertoires.

This CDR3 comprises 15 residues. Germline CDR1 SGHRS, CDR2 YFSETQ. With 1 base clipped from V and 4 bases from J, the junction kept 5 bases outside the gene matches. Notes on the study in general: The study listed about 150 cytomegalovirus-associated TCR beta chains. Usually a TCR sequence was rare, but some public TCRs were found in many donors.

TCRdb keeps only in-frame clones here, not all; method: immunoSEQ multiplex PCR. There are 150,000 to 200,000 clones in the sample; just under 85% occur only once, and 2% to 2.5% lies in the top ten. About this clone itself: The antigen is undetermined.

The V call is TRBV5-1, the J call TRBJ2-3, with 8 bases lining up with TRBD1. This receptor was identified in a man under 40 in good health and CMV-seropositive. Sequencing used PBMCs. The CDR3 DNA sequence: TGCGCCAGCAGCTTGAGGGGGACAGGAGCAGATACGCAGTATTTT. Translation: CASSLRGTGADTQYF.